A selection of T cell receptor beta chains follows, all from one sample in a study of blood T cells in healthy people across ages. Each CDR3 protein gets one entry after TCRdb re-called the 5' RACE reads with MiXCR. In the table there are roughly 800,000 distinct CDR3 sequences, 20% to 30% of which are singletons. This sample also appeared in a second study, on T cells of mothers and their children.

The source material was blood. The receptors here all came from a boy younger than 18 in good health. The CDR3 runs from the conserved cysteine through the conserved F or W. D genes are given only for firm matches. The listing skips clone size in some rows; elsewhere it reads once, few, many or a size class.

CASSDPGGLTRTQHF	TGTGCCAGCAGCGATCCGGGAGGACTGACAAGAACCCAGCATTTT	-	-	TRBJ1-5	TRBV12-3/TRBV12-4
CASSPGQTANTGELFF	TGCGCCAGCAGCCCCGGACAGACAGCGAACACCGGGGAGCTGTTTTTT	-	-	TRBJ2-2	TRBV5-1
CASRWDVSSYEQYF	TGTGCCAGCAGGTGGGACGTCTCCTCCTACGAGCAGTACTTC	few	-	TRBJ2-7	TRBV6-1
CASSLERPWEGYTF	TGCGCCAGCAGCTTGGAACGACCATGGGAAGGCTACACCTTC	many	-	TRBJ1-2	TRBV5-1
CACDTGDQETQYF	TGTGCCTGCGATACGGGGGACCAAGAGACCCAGTACTTC	few	-	TRBJ2-5	TRBV30
CSASVPDREQWAFF	TGCAGTGCTAGCGTTCCCGACAGGGAGCAGTGGGCTTTCTTT	few	TRBD1	TRBJ1-1	TRBV20-1
CASSQDQLAGGYYQETQYF	TGTGCCAGCAGCCAAGATCAACTAGCGGGGGGATATTACCAAGAGACCCAGTACTTC	few	TRBD2	TRBJ2-5	TRBV3-1
CASSQRGPQETQYF	TGTGCCAGCAGCCAACGGGGTCCCCAAGAGACCCAGTACTTC	many	-	TRBJ2-5	TRBV4-2
CASSTRDSGANVLTF	TGCGCCAGCAGCACAAGGGATTCAGGGGCCAACGTCCTGACTTTC	many	-	TRBJ2-6	TRBV4-1
CASSLLPAGPSTDTQYF	TGTGCCAGCAGCTTGCTTCCAGCGGGGCCGAGCACAGATACGCAGTATTTT	once	TRBD2	TRBJ2-3	TRBV5-5
CASQVQAGNTIYF	TGTGCTAGTCAAGTACAAGCTGGAAACACCATATATTTT	-	-	TRBJ1-3	TRBV12-5
CASSPGHYNEQFF	TGTGCCAGCTCCCCCGGACATTACAATGAGCAGTTCTTC	-	-	TRBJ2-1	TRBV18
CASRPDPRVYGYTF	TGTGCCAGTCGACCGGATCCTCGGGTCTATGGCTACACCTTC	-	-	TRBJ1-2	TRBV2
CASSTAGTPYEQYF	TGTGCCAGCAGTACTGCCGGGACTCCCTACGAGCAGTACTTC	-	-	TRBJ2-7	TRBV3-1
CASSSYSGDQETQYF	TGTGCCAGCAGTTCATATAGCGGGGACCAAGAGACCCAGTACTTC	-	TRBD2	TRBJ2-5	TRBV28
CASSLGDRGYDEQYF	TGTGCCAGCAGCTTGGGGGACAGGGGATATGATGAGCAGTACTTC	-	TRBD1	TRBJ2-7	TRBV7-9
CSASRPLAGVEQFF	TGCAGTGCTAGCCGACCTCTAGCGGGGGTTGAGCAGTTCTTC	few	TRBD2	TRBJ2-1	TRBV20-1
CASGPQGNEQFF	TGTGCCAGCGGACCTCAGGGGAATGAGCAGTTCTTC	few	-	TRBJ2-1	TRBV6-6
CSARGPPEPNSPLHF	TGCAGTGCTAGAGGTCCGCCTGAACCTAATTCACCCCTCCACTTT	-	-	TRBJ1-6	TRBV20-1
CASSIATLSAYEQYF	TGCGCCAGCAGCATTGCGACACTCTCCGCCTACGAGCAGTACTTC	few	-	TRBJ2-7	TRBV5-1
CASSPRLRGQETQYF	TGTGCCAGCAGTCCGAGATTAAGGGGTCAAGAGACCCAGTACTTC	few	-	TRBJ2-5	TRBV27
CASSLPGPYEQYF	TGTGCCAGCAGCTTGCCGGGACCTTACGAGCAGTACTTC	few	-	TRBJ2-7	TRBV7-9
CASTIEQGTEAFF	TGTGCCAGCACCATCGAACAGGGGACTGAAGCTTTCTTT	few	TRBD1	TRBJ1-1	TRBV12-3/TRBV12-4
CASSLGLGEREQFF	TGTGCCAGCAGTTTGGGTCTGGGAGAGAGAGAGCAGTTCTTC	few	-	TRBJ2-1	TRBV12-3/TRBV12-4
CSARDVSSGGYYTGELFF	TGCAGTGCTAGAGATGTGTCGAGCGGGGGTTACTACACCGGGGAGCTGTTTTTT	few	TRBD2	TRBJ2-2	TRBV20-1
CASSLYQETPSYNEQFF	TGCGCCAGCAGCTTGTATCAGGAAACCCCTTCCTACAATGAGCAGTTCTTC	-	-	TRBJ2-1	TRBV5-1
CASSRSGDRASYEQYF	TGTGCCAGCTCGCGCTCCGGGGACAGGGCTTCCTACGAGCAGTACTTC	-	TRBD1	TRBJ2-7	TRBV18
CASSFENRVLGYDYTF	TGTGCCAGCAGTTTCGAAAACCGGGTCCTCGGCTATGACTACACCTTC	-	-	TRBJ1-2	TRBV28
CASSLVGDINQPQHF	TGTGCCAGCAGCTTAGTAGGGGACATAAATCAGCCCCAGCATTTT	-	-	TRBJ1-5	TRBV11-2
CASKKPGVSGANVLTF	TGTGCCAGCAAGAAGCCAGGCGTCTCTGGGGCCAACGTCCTGACTTTC	few	-	TRBJ2-6	TRBV28
CASSSWLTQTDTQYF	TGTGCCAGCAGCTCCTGGCTCACCCAGACAGATACGCAGTATTTT	few	-	TRBJ2-3	TRBV7-2